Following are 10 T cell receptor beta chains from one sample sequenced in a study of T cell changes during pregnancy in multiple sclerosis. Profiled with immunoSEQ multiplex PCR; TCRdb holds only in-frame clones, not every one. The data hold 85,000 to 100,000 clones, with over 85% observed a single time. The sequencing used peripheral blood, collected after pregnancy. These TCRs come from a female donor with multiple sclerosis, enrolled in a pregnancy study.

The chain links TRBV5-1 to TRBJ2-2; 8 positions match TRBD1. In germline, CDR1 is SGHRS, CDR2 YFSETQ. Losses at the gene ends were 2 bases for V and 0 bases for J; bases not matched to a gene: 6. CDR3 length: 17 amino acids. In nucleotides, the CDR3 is TGCGCCAGCAGCTTAGGGGACAGGCGAACGAACACCGGGGAGCTGTTTTTT. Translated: CASSLGDRRTNTGELFF.

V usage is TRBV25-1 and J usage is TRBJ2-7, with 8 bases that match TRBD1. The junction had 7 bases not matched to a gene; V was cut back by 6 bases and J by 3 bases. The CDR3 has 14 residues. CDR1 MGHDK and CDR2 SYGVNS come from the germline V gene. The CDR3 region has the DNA TGTGCCAGCAGCCCCGGACAGGGAAACTACGAGCAGTACTTC. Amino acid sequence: CASSPGQGNYEQYF.

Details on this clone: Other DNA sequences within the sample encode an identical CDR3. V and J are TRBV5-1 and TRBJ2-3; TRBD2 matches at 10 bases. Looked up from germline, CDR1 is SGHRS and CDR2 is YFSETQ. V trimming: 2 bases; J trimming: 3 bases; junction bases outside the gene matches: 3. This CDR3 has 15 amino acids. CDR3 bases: TGCGCCAGCAGCTTTCTAGCGGGAGTAACAGATACGCAGTATTTT. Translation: CASSFLAGVTDTQYF.

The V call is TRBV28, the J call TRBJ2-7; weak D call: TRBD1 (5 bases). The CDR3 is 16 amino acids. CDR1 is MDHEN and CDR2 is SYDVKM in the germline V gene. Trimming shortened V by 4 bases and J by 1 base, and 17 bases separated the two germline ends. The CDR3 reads CASSSPTEINSYEQYF. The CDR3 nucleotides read TGTGCCAGCAGTTCTCCGACAGAAATAAATTCCTACGAGCAGTACTTC.

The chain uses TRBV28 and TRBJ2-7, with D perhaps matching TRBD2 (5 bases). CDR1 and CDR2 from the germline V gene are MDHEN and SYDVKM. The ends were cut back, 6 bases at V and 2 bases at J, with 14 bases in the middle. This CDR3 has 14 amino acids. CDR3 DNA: TGTGCCAGCAGACCGACCGGGGTTACCTACGAGCAGTACTTC. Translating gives CASRPTGVTYEQYF.

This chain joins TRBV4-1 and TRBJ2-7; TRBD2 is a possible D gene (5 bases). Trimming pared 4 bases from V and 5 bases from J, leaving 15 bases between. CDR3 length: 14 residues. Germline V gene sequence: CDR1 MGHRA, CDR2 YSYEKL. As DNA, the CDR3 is TGCGCCAGCAGCCGCGAGGGCGGGCGAGACGAGCAGTACTTC. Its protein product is CASSREGGRDEQYF.

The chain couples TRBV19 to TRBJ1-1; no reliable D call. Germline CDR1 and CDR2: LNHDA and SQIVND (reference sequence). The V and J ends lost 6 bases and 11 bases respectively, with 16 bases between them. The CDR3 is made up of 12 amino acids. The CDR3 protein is CASSPQLGDAFF. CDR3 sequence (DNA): TGTGCCAGTAGCCCGCAATTGGGCGACGCTTTCTTT.

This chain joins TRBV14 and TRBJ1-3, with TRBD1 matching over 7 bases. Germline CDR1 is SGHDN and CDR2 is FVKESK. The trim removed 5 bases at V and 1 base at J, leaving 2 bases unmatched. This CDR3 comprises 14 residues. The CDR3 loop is CASSRQGSGNTIYF. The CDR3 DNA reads TGTGCCAGCAGCAGACAGGGTTCTGGAAACACCATATATTTT.

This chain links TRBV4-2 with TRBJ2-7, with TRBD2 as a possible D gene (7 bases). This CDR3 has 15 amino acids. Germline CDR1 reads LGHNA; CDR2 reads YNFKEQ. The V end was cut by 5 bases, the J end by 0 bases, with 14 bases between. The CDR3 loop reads CASSGGAESSYEQYF. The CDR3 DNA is TGTGCCAGCAGCGGGGGGGCGGAAAGCTCCTACGAGCAGTACTTC.

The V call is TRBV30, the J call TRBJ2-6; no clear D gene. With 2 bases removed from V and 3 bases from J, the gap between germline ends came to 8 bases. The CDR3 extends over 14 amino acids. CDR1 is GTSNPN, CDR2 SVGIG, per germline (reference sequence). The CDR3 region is CAWSSRGGANVLTF. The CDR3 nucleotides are TGTGCCTGGAGTAGTAGAGGTGGGGCCAACGTCCTGACTTTC.